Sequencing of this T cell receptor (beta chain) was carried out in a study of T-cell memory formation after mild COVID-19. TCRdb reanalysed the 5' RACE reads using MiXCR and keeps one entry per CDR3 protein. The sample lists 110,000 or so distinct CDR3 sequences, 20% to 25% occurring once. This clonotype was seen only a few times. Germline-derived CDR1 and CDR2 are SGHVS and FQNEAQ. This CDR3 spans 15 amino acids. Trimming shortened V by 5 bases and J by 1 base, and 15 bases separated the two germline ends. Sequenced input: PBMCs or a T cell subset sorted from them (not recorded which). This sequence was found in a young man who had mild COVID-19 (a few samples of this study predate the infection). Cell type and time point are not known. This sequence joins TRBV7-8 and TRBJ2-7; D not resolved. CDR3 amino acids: CASSVFGVGSYEQYF. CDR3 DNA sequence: TGTGCCAGCAGCGTATTTGGAGTGGGGTCCTACGAGCAGTACTTC.